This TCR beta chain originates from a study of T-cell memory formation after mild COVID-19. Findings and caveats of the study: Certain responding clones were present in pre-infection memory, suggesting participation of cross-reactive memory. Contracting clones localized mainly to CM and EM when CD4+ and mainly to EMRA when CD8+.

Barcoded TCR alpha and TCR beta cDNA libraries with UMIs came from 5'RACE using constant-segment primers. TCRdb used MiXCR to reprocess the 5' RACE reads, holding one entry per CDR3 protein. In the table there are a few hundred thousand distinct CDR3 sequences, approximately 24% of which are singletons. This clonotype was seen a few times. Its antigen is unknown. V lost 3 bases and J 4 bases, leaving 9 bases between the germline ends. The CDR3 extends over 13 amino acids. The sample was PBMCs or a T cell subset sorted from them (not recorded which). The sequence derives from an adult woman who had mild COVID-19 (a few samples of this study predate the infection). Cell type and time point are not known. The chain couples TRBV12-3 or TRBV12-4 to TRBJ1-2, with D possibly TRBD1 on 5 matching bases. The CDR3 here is CASSLRDGYGYTF. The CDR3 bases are TGTGCCAGCAGTTTGAGGGACGGCTATGGCTACACCTTC.